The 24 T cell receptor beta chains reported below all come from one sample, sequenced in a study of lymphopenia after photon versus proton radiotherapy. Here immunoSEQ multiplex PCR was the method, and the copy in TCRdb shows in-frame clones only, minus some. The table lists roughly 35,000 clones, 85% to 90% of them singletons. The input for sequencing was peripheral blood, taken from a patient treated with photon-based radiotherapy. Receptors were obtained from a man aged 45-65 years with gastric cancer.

CDR3 nucleotides: TGTGCCAGTGCAGGGGGCGCCGGAAGCAATCAGCCCCAGCATTTT. Protein: CASAGGAGSNQPQHF. This chain uses TRBV19 with TRBJ1-5; 8 bases fit TRBD1. After removal of 8 bases from V and 1 base from J, the junction contained 7 bases not matched to a gene. Germline CDR1 reads LNHDA; CDR2 reads SQIVND (reference sequence). The CDR3 sequence is 15 residues long.

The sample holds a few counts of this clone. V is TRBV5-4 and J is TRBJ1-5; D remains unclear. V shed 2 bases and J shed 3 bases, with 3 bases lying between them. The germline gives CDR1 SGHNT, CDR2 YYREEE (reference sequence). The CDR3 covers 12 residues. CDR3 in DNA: TGTGCCAGCAGCTTCCCCAATCAGCCCCAGCATTTT. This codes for CASSFPNQPQHF.

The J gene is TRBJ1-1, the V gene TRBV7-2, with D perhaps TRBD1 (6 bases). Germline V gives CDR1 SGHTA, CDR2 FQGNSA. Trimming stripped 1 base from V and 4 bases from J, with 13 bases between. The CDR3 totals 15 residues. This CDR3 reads CASSLGRVTGTEAFF. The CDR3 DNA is TGTGCCAGCAGCTTAGGTCGGGTGACAGGCACTGAAGCTTTCTTT. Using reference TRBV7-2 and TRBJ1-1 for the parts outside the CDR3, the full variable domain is GAGVSQSPSNKVTEKGKDVELRCDPISGHTALYWYRQSLGQGLEFLIYFQGNSAPDKSGLPSDRFSAERTGGSVSTLTIQRTQQEDSAVYLCASSLGRVTGTEAFFGQGTRLTVV.

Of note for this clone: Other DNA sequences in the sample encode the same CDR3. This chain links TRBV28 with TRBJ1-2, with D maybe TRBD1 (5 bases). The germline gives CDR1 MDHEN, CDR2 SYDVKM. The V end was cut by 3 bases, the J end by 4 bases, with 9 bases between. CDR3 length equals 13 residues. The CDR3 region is CASSFTGSYGYTF. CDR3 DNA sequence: TGTGCCAGCAGTTTTACAGGCTCCTATGGCTACACCTTC.

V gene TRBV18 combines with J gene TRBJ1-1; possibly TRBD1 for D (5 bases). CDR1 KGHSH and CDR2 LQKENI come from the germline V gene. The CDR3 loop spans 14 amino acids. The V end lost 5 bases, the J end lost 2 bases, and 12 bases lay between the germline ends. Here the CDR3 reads CASSKGGDNTEAFF. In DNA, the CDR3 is TGTGCCAGCTCAAAGGGCGGGGACAACACTGAAGCTTTCTTT.

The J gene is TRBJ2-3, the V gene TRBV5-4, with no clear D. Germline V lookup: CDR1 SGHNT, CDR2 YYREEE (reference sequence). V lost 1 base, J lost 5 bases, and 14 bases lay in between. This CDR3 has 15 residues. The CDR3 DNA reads TGTGCCAGCAGCTTGTCTTCGGGTCCGGAAGATACGCAGTATTTT. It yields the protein CASSLSSGPEDTQYF.

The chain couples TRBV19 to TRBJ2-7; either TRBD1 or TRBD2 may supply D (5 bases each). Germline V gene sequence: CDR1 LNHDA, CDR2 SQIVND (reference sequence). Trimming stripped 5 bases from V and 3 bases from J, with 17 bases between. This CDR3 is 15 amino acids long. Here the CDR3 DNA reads TGTGCCAGTAGTTCGGGACGGAACCTAATCTACGAGCAGTACTTC. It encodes CASSSGRNLIYEQYF.

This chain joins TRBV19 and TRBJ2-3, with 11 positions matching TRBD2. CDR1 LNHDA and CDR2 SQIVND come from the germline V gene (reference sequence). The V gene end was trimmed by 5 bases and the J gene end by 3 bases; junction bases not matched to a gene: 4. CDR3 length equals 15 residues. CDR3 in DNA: TGTGCCAGTAGTCAACTAGCGGGAGTGACAGATACGCAGTATTTT. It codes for CASSQLAGVTDTQYF. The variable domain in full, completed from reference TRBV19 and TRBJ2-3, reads DGGITQSPKYLFRKEGQNVTLSCEQNLNHDAMYWYRQDPGQGLRLIYYSQIVNDFQKGDIAEGYSVSREKKESFPLTVTSAQKNPTAFYLCASSQLAGVTDTQYFGPGTRLTVL.

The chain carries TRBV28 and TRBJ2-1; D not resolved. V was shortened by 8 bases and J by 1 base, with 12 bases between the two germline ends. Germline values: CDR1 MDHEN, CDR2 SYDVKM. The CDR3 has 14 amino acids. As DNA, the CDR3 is TGTGCCAGCGCCCTATGGGGTTCCTACAATGAGCAGTTCTTC. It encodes CASALWGSYNEQFF.

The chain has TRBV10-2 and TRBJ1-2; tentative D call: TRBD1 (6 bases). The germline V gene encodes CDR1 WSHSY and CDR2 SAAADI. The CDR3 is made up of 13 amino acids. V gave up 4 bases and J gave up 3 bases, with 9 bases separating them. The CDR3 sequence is CASSATGYYGYTF. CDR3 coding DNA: TGCGCCAGCAGTGCGACAGGTTACTATGGCTACACCTTC.

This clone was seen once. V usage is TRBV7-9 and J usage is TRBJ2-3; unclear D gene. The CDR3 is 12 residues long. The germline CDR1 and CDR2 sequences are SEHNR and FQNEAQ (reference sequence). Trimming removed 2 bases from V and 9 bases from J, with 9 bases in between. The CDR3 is CASSLPQSTQYF. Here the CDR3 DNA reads TGTGCCAGCAGCTTACCTCAGTCCACGCAGTATTTT.

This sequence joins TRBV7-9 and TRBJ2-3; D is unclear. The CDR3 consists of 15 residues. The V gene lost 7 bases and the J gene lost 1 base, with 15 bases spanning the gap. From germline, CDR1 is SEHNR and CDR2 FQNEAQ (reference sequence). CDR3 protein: CASTRRGAGTDTQYF. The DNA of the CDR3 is TGTGCCAGCACCCGTCGAGGCGCCGGCACAGATACGCAGTATTTT.

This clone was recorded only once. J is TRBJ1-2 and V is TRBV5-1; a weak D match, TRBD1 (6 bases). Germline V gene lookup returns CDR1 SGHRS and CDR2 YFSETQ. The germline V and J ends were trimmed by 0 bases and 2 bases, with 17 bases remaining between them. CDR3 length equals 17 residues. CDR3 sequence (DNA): TGCGCCAGCAGCTTGGGGTACTCCGGGGGGCCGAACTATGGCTACACCTTC. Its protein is CASSLGYSGGPNYGYTF.

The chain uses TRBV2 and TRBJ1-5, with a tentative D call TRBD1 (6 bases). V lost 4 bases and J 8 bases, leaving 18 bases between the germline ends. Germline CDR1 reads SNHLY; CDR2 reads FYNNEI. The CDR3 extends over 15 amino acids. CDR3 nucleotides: TGTGCCAGCAGTGCCGGGACACGTGGGCGGGAGCCCCAGCATTTT. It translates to CASSAGTRGREPQHF.

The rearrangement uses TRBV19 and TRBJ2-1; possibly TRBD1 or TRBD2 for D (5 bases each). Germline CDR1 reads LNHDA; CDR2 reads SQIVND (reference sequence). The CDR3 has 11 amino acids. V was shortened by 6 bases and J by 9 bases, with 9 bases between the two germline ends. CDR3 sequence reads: CASRTGTEQFF. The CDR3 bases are TGTGCCAGTAGAACCGGGACTGAGCAGTTCTTC.

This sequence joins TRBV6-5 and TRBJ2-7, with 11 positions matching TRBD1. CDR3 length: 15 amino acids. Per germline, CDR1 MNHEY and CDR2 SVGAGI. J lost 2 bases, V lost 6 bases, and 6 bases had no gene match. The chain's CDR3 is CASRAGTGGPYEQYF. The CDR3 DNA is TGTGCCAGCAGAGCCGGGACAGGGGGGCCCTACGAGCAGTACTTC.

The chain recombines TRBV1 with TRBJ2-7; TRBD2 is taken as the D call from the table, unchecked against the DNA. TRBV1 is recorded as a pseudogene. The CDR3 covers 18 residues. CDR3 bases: TGCACCAGCAGCCCCCCCGGGCGGGAGGGCCCGGGACCGCACGAGCAGTACTTC. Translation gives CTSSPPGREGPGPHEQYF.

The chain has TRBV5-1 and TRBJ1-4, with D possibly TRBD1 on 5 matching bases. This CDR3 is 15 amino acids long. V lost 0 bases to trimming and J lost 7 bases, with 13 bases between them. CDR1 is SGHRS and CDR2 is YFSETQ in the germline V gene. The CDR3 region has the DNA TGCGCCAGCAGCTTGGGTTCAGGGAAGTTTGAAAAACTGTTTTTT. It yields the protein CASSLGSGKFEKLFF.

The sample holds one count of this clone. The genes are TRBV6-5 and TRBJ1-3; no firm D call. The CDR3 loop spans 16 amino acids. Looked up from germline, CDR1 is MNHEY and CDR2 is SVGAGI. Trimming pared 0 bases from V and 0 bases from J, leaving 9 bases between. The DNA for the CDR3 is TGTGCCAGCAGTTACTCGCGCACTTACTCTGGAAACACCATATATTTT. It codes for CASSYSRTYSGNTIYF.

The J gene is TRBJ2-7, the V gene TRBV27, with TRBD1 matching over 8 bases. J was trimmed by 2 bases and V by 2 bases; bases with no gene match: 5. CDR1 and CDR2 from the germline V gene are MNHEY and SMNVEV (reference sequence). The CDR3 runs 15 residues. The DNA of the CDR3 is TGTGCCAGCAGTTTAATAGGACAGGGACCCTACGAGCAGTACTTC. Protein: CASSLIGQGPYEQYF.

CDR3 in DNA: TGTGCCTGGATAGGGACTAGCTACGAGCAGTACTTC. Protein product: CAWIGTSYEQYF. The chain has TRBV30 and TRBJ2-7, with 8 bases lining up with TRBD2. Germline V gene sequence: CDR1 GTSNPN, CDR2 SVGIG (reference sequence). Losses at the gene ends were 4 bases for V and 3 bases for J; bases not matched to a gene: 2. The length of the CDR3 is 12 residues.

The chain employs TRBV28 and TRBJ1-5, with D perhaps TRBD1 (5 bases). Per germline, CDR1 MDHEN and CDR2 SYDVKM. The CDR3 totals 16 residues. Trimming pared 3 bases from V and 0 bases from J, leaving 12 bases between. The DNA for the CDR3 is TGTGCCAGCAGTTTTCCAATGACAGATAGCAATCAGCCCCAGCATTTT. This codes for CASSFPMTDSNQPQHF. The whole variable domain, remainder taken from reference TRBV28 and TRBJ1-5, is DVKVTQSSRYLVKRTGEKVFLECVQDMDHENMFWYRQDPGLGLRLIYFSYDVKMKEKGDIPEGYSVSREKKERFSLILESASTNQTSMYLCASSFPMTDSNQPQHFGDGTRLSIL.

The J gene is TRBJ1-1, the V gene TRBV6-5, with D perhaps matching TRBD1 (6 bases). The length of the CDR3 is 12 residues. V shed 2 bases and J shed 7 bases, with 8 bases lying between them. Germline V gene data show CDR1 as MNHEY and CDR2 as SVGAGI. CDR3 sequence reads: CASSYPQGEAFF. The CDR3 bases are TGTGCCAGCAGTTACCCACAGGGTGAAGCTTTCTTT.

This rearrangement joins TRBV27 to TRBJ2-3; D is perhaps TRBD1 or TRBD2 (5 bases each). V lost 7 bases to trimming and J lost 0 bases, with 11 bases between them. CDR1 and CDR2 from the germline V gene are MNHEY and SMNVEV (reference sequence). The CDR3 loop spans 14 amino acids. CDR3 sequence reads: CASNDRDSTDTQYF. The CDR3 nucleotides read TGTGCCAGCAACGACCGGGACAGCACAGATACGCAGTATTTT.